A single sample is the source of the 26 T cell receptor beta chains below, sequenced in a study of blood T cell repertoires in COVID-19. Clones were read by immunoSEQ multiplex PCR, and TCRdb kept only the in-frame ones, dropping some. The table shows approximately 86,000 clones, with around four fifths occurring only once. The sequenced material came from peripheral blood. Every receptor here comes from a middle-aged man with acute or convalescent COVID-19.

This chain uses TRBV7-2 with TRBJ2-4, with TRBD2 as a possible D gene (6 bases). The ends were cut back, 1 base at V and 13 bases at J, with 29 bases in the middle. The CDR3 runs to 18 residues. CDR1 and CDR2 (germline): SGHTA, FQGNSA. The CDR3 reads CASSLGPAGMPPTPGQYF. In DNA, the CDR3 is TGTGCCAGCAGCTTAGGGCCAGCGGGTATGCCCCCCACCCCGGGGCAGTACTTC.

The CDR3 DNA reads as TGTGCCAGCAGATCACTAGCGGGTCTCGGGAATGAGCAGTTCTTC. Encoded protein: CASRSLAGLGNEQFF. The chain couples TRBV5-4 to TRBJ2-1, with 9 positions matching TRBD2. CDR1 and CDR2 from the germline V gene are SGHNT and YYREEE (reference sequence). This CDR3 has 15 residues. V lost 5 bases to trimming and J lost 7 bases; unmatched junction nucleotides: 10.

V and J are TRBV7-2 and TRBJ2-3, with no clear D. The ends were cut back, 3 bases at V and 4 bases at J, with 5 bases in the middle. CDR1 is SGHTA and CDR2 is FQGNSA in the germline V gene. The CDR3 is 12 residues long. The CDR3 coding sequence is TGTGCCAGCAGCTTCTTTCCAGATACGCAGTATTTT. This encodes CASSFFPDTQYF.

V is TRBV27 and J is TRBJ2-2; D is perhaps TRBD2 (5 bases). The CDR3 runs 15 residues. Germline loops: CDR1 MNHEY, CDR2 SMNVEV (reference sequence). Trimming left V 2 bases short and J 7 bases short, with 14 bases between. CDR3 DNA: TGTGCCAGCAGTTTAACTAGTCAAATCGTCGGGGAGCTGTTTTTT. It specifies CASSLTSQIVGELFF.

DNA for the CDR3: TGTGCCAGCAGCTTGACAGGGGGTGACGAGCAGTACTTC. It codes for CASSLTGGDEQYF. The chain joins TRBV5-4 to TRBJ2-7; 8 bases are shared with TRBD1. The CDR3 loop spans 13 amino acids. Germline CDR1 reads SGHNT; CDR2 reads YYREEE (reference sequence). With V trimmed by 1 base and J by 5 bases, 2 bases remained unmatched.

The rearrangement uses TRBV30 and TRBJ2-3, with a weak D call TRBD1 (6 bases). Germline V gene sequence: CDR1 GTSNPN, CDR2 SVGIG (reference sequence). The CDR3 is 14 amino acids. V lost 2 bases, J lost 0 bases, and 9 bases lay in between. The CDR3 loop reads CAWSPRGSTDTQYF. The CDR3 DNA is TGTGCCTGGAGTCCCAGGGGTAGCACAGATACGCAGTATTTT.

V is TRBV19 and J is TRBJ1-5, with a tentative D call TRBD1 (6 bases). The CDR3 length is 17 residues. V was shortened by 5 bases and J by 3 bases, with 20 bases between the two germline ends. Germline CDR1 LNHDA, CDR2 SQIVND (reference sequence). DNA for the CDR3: TGTGCCAGTAGTCCAGCCCCAGGACAGTTACACAATCAGCCCCAGCATTTT. Protein product: CASSPAPGQLHNQPQHF.

The gene calls are TRBV2 and TRBJ2-5; 7 bases are a match to TRBD1. CDR3 length equals 12 residues. With 6 bases clipped from V and 13 bases from J, the junction kept 11 bases outside the gene matches. CDR1 and CDR2 from the germline V gene are SNHLY and FYNNEI. The chain's CDR3 is CASRLPGGHGYF. For the CDR3, the DNA is TGTGCCAGCAGACTACCAGGGGGACACGGGTACTTC.

The chain employs TRBV18 and TRBJ2-2; D call uncertain. V was clipped by 1 base and J by 1 base, with 10 bases between them. CDR1 KGHSH and CDR2 LQKENI come from the germline V gene. The CDR3 has 16 amino acids. This CDR3 is CASSPLNLENTGELFF. CDR3 nucleotides: TGTGCCAGCTCACCACTTAATCTAGAGAACACCGGGGAGCTGTTTTTT.

V gene TRBV11-2 combines with J gene TRBJ2-7; 13 bases align to TRBD2. The CDR3 runs to 17 residues. The junction had 5 bases not matched to a gene; V was cut back by 3 bases and J by 0 bases. The V gene's germline CDR1 is SGHAT and CDR2 FQNNGV. The CDR3 sequence: CASSFGLAGEDSYEQYF. DNA of the CDR3: TGTGCCAGCAGCTTCGGACTAGCGGGAGAGGACTCCTACGAGCAGTACTTC.

The rearrangement uses TRBV28 and TRBJ2-5, with D tentatively TRBD2 (6 bases). Per the germline V gene, CDR1 is MDHEN and CDR2 is SYDVKM. The CDR3 totals 15 residues. V lost 5 bases and J 2 bases, leaving 15 bases between the germline ends. CDR3 loop: CASSPPGGIQETQYF. The CDR3 bases are TGTGCCAGCAGTCCTCCCGGCGGGATTCAAGAGACCCAGTACTTC. The whole variable domain, filled in from reference TRBV28 and TRBJ2-5, reads DVKVTQSSRYLVKRTGEKVFLECVQDMDHENMFWYRQDPGLGLRLIYFSYDVKMKEKGDIPEGYSVSREKKERFSLILESASTNQTSMYLCASSPPGGIQETQYFGPGTRLLVL.

This chain uses TRBV20-1 with TRBJ2-1; tentatively, D is TRBD1 (5 bases). CDR1 and CDR2 from the germline V gene are DFQATT and SNEGSKA (reference sequence). Trimming stripped 3 bases from V and 3 bases from J, with 9 bases between. CDR3 length: 13 amino acids. CDR3 residues: CSASSGNYNEQFF. For the CDR3, the DNA is TGCAGTGCTAGTTCAGGGAACTACAATGAGCAGTTCTTC.

This chain links TRBV7-3 with TRBJ2-3; 10 nucleotides agree with TRBD2. V gave up 2 bases and J gave up 6 bases; unmatched junction bases: 8. Germline assignment: CDR1 SGHTA and CDR2 FQGTGA. The CDR3 runs to 16 residues. CDR3 DNA: TGTGCCAGCAGCTTATCGGGAGCGGGAGGGCGCGATACGCAGTATTTT. Translation gives CASSLSGAGGRDTQYF.

This chain uses TRBV7-2 with TRBJ2-2, with TRBD2 as a possible D gene (7 bases). The germline V gene encodes CDR1 SGHTA and CDR2 FQGNSA. V was clipped by 7 bases and J by 6 bases, with 21 bases between them. The CDR3 length is 16 residues. This CDR3 reads CASTTSIGGASGELFF. DNA for the CDR3: TGTGCCAGCACGACGTCGATAGGGGGGGCGTCCGGGGAGCTGTTTTTT.

The rearrangement joins TRBV6-5 to TRBJ1-1, with D tentatively TRBD1 (5 bases). The germline V gene has CDR1 MNHEY and CDR2 SVGAGI. The V end was cut by 7 bases, the J end by 3 bases, with 12 bases between. This CDR3 spans 13 amino acids. DNA for the CDR3: TGTGCCAGCACCTTACGGGGGTACACTGAAGCTTTCTTT. This codes for CASTLRGYTEAFF.

The chain uses TRBV7-2 and TRBJ1-5; 8 bases agree with TRBD1. Germline V CDR1 and CDR2: SGHTA, FQGNSA. The CDR3 is 15 amino acids. V shed 1 base and J 5 bases; nucleotides not matched to a gene: 4. The CDR3 sequence is CASSLGQGAYQPQHF. CDR3 sequence (DNA): TGTGCCAGCAGCTTAGGGCAGGGGGCTTATCAGCCCCAGCATTTT.

The CDR3 spells CASSSGQLNYGYTF. In DNA, the CDR3 is TGTGCCAGCAGCTCCGGACAGCTTAACTATGGCTACACCTTC. The chain is built from TRBV7-3 and TRBJ1-2, with a tentative D call TRBD1 (6 bases). This CDR3 is built from 14 residues. Trimming cost V 4 bases and J 1 base, with 10 bases left between them. Germline V lookup: CDR1 SGHTA, CDR2 FQGTGA.

This rearrangement joins TRBV7-3 to TRBJ2-3, with a weak D call TRBD2 (6 bases). From germline, CDR1 is SGHTA and CDR2 FQGTGA. V lost 4 bases and J 2 bases, leaving 16 bases between the germline ends. This CDR3 has 16 amino acids. CDR3 sequence (DNA): TGTGCCAGCAGCTCCGATGTGGGACTTAACACAGATACGCAGTATTTT. It is translated as CASSSDVGLNTDTQYF.

This sequence joins TRBV9 and TRBJ2-3; D gene ambiguous. Germline CDR1 reads SGDLS; CDR2 reads YYNGEE. The CDR3 has 16 residues. Trimming shortened V by 0 bases and J by 0 bases, and 11 bases separated the two germline ends. The CDR3 region is CASSVDQRASTDTQYF. The CDR3, as DNA: TGTGCCAGCAGCGTAGATCAGCGAGCGAGCACAGATACGCAGTATTTT.

The rearrangement links TRBV15 to TRBJ2-3; TRBD2 is a possible D gene (7 bases). The V gene's germline CDR1 is LNHNV and CDR2 YYDKDF (reference sequence). V was shortened by 1 base and J by 5 bases, with 13 bases between the two germline ends. This CDR3 contains 15 residues. The DNA for the CDR3 is TGTGCCACCAGCAGAGCGGCGGGGGCGGGAGATACGCAGTATTTT. It codes for CATSRAAGAGDTQYF.

The chain uses TRBV9 and TRBJ2-5; TRBD2 matches at 15 bases. Germline V gives CDR1 SGDLS, CDR2 YYNGEE. This CDR3 spans 18 amino acids. The V gene end was trimmed by 0 bases and the J gene end by 2 bases; junction bases not matched to a gene: 5. This CDR3 reads CASSVGTSGRARQETQYF. In DNA form, the CDR3 reads TGTGCCAGCAGCGTAGGGACTAGCGGGAGGGCCCGGCAAGAGACCCAGTACTTC.

This clone was counted a few times. The chain combines TRBV7-2 with TRBJ2-7; D unclear. Per germline, CDR1 SGHTA and CDR2 FQGNSA. V lost 2 bases, J lost 5 bases, and 7 bases lay in between. The CDR3 sequence is 12 residues long. The CDR3 region is CASSLITDEQYF. CDR3 DNA sequence: TGTGCCAGCAGCTTAATTACGGACGAGCAGTACTTC.

The V and J genes are TRBV7-2 and TRBJ1-1; no reliable D call. The V gene's germline CDR1 is SGHTA and CDR2 FQGNSA. Trimming left V 2 bases short and J 5 bases short, with 18 bases between. The CDR3 is 16 residues long. In DNA, the CDR3 is TGTGCCAGCAGCTTAATGAGGACTCTAACTGGGACTGAAGCTTTCTTT. This sequence encodes CASSLMRTLTGTEAFF.

This chain links TRBV5-4 with TRBJ2-2, with D possibly matching TRBD2 (6 bases). The V end was cut by 3 bases, the J end by 3 bases, with 15 bases between. CDR1 is SGHNT, CDR2 YYREEE, per germline (reference sequence). The length of the CDR3 is 16 residues. CDR3 DNA: TGTGCCAGCAGCTCCCGGGACTCACGATACACCGGGGAGCTGTTTTTT. Residues: CASSSRDSRYTGELFF.

J is TRBJ2-1 and V is TRBV28; 7 bases match TRBD1. This CDR3 region has 13 residues. CDR1 is MDHEN, CDR2 SYDVKM, per germline. The V segment lost 3 bases and the J segment 10 bases; nucleotides outside the gene matches: 6. The CDR3 DNA is TGTGCCAGCAGTTTCGCACAGGGGTACGAGCAGTTCTTC. Its translation: CASSFAQGYEQFF. The full variable domain, rest sourced from reference TRBV28 and TRBJ2-1, is DVKVTQSSRYLVKRTGEKVFLECVQDMDHENMFWYRQDPGLGLRLIYFSYDVKMKEKGDIPEGYSVSREKKERFSLILESASTNQTSMYLCASSFAQGYEQFFGPGTRLTVL.

This chain joins TRBV19 and TRBJ2-2; 11 nucleotides match TRBD1. The CDR3 is 14 amino acids. Germline V CDR1 and CDR2: LNHDA, SQIVND (reference sequence). Unmatched junction bases numbered 2, after V lost 5 bases and J lost 6 bases. CDR3 loop: CASSGGQGAGELFF. The DNA for the CDR3 is TGTGCCAGTAGTGGGGGACAGGGGGCCGGGGAGCTGTTTTTT.